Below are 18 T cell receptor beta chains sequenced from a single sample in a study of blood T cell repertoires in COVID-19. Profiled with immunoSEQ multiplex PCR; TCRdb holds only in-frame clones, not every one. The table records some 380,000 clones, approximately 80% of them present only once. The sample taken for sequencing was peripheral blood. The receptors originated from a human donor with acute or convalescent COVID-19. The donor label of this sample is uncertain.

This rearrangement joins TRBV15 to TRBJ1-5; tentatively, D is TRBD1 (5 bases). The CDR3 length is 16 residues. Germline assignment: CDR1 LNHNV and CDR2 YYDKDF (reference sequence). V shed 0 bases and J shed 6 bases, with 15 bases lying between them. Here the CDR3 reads CATSRDGTAGFQPQHF. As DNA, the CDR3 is TGTGCCACCAGCAGAGATGGTACGGCAGGGTTTCAGCCCCAGCATTTT.

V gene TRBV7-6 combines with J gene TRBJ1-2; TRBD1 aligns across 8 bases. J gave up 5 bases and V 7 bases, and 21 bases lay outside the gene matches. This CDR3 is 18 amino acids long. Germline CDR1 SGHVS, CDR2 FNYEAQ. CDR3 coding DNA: TGTGCCAGCACACCATTCCACCTGACAGGGGCCAACCAGTATGGCTACACCTTC. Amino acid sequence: CASTPFHLTGANQYGYTF. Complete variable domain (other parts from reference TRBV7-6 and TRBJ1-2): GAGVSQSPRYKVTKRGQDVALRCDPISGHVSLYWYRQALGQGPEFLTYFNYEAQQDKSGLPNDRFSAERPEGSISTLTIQRTEQRDSAMYRCASTPFHLTGANQYGYTFGSGTRLTVV.

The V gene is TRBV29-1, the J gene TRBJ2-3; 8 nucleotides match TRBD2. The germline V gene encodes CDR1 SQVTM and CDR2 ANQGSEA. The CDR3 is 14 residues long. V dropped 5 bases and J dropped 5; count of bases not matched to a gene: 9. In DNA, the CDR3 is TGCAGCGTTCGACGGGGGGGCCTAGGAGATACGCAGTATTTT. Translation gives CSVRRGGLGDTQYF.

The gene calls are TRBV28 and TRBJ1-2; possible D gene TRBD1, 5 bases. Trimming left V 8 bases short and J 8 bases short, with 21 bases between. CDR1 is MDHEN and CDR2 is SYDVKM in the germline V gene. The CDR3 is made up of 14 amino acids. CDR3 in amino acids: CASGDVRGTGGYTF. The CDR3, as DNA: TGTGCCAGCGGGGACGTGCGGGGTACCGGAGGCTACACCTTC.

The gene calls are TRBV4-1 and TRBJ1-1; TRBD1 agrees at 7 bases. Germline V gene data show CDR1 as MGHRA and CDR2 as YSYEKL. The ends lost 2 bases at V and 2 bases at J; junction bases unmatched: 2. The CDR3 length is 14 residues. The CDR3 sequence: CASSQWDSNTEAFF. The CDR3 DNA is TGCGCCAGCAGCCAATGGGACAGTAACACTGAAGCTTTCTTT.

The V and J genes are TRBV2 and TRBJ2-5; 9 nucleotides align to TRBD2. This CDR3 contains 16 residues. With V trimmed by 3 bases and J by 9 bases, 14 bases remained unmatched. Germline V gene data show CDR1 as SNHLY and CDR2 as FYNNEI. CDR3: CASSDVSGSGGVSQYF. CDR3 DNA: TGTGCCAGCAGTGATGTTAGCGGGAGTGGCGGGGTCTCCCAGTACTTC.

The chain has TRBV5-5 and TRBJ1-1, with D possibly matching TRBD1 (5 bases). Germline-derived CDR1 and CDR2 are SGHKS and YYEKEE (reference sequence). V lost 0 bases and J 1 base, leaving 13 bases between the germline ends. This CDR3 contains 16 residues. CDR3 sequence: CASSLGQGLGNTEAFF. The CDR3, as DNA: TGTGCCAGCAGCTTGGGGCAGGGTTTAGGGAACACTGAAGCTTTCTTT.

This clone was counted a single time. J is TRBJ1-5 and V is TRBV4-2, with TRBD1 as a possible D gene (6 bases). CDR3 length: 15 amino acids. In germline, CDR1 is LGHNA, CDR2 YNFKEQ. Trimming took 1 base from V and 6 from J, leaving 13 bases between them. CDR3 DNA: TGTGCCAGCAGCCAAGTTGGGGGGGCCCGTCAGCCCCAGCATTTT. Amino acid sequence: CASSQVGGARQPQHF.

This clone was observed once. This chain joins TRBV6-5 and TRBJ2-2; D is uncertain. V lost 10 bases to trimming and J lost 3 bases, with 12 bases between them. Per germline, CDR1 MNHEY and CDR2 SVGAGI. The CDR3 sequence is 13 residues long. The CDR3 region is CAIYRTDTGELFF. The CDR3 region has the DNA TGTGCCATATATAGAACAGACACCGGGGAGCTGTTTTTT.

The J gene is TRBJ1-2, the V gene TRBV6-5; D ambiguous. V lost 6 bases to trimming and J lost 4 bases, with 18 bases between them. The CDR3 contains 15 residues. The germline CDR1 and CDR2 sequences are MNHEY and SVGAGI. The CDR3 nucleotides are TGTGCCAGCAGGGGCGAAGGGAGTAGGATCTATGGCTACACCTTC. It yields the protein CASRGEGSRIYGYTF.

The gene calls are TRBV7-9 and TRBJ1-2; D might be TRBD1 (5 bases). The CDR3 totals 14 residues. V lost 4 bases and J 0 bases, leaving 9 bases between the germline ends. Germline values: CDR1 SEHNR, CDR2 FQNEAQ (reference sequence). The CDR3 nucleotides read TGTGCCAGCAGCTCAAGCAGGGCTAACTATGGCTACACCTTC. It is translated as CASSSSRANYGYTF.

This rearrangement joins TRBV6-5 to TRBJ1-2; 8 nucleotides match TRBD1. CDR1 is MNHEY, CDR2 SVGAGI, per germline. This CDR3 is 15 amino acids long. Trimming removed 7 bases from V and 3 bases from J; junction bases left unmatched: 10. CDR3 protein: CASILDRDPHYGYTF. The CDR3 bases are TGTGCCAGCATCCTGGACAGGGATCCGCACTATGGCTACACCTTC.

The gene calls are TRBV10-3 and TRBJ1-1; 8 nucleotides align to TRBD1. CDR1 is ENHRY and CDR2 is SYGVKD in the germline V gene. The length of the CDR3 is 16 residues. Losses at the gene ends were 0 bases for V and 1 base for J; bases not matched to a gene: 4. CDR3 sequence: CAISESVGQANTEAFF. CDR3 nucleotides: TGTGCCATCAGTGAGTCCGTGGGACAGGCGAACACTGAAGCTTTCTTT.

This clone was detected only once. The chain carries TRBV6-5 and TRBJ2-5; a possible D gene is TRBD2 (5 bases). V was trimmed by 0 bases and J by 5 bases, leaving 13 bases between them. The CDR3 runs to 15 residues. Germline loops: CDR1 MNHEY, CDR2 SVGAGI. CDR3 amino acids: CASSYSRVGPETQYF. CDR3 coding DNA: TGTGCCAGCAGTTACTCGAGGGTAGGTCCGGAGACCCAGTACTTC.

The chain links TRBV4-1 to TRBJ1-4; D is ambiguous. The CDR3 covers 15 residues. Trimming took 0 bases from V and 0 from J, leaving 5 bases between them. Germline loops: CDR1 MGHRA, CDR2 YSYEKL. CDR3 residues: CASSQDRATNEKLFF. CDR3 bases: TGCGCCAGCAGCCAAGATCGTGCAACTAATGAAAAACTGTTTTTT.

This CDR3 reads CASSQGTGRYEQYF. The CDR3 nucleotides are TGTGCCAGCAGCCAAGGGACAGGGCGCTACGAGCAGTACTTC. The chain is built from TRBV3-1 (or the pseudogene TRBV3-2) and TRBJ2-7; 8 positions agree with TRBD1. Per germline, CDR1 LGHDT and CDR2 YNNKEL (reference sequence). V trimming: 1 base; J trimming: 3 bases; junction bases outside the gene matches: 2. CDR3 length equals 14 residues.

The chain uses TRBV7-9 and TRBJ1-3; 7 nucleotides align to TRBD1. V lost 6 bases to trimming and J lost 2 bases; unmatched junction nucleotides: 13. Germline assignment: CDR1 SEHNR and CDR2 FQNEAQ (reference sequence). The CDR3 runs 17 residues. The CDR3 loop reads CASRHHIGTVAGNTIYF. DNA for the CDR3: TGTGCCAGCAGACACCACATCGGGACAGTTGCTGGAAACACCATATATTTT.

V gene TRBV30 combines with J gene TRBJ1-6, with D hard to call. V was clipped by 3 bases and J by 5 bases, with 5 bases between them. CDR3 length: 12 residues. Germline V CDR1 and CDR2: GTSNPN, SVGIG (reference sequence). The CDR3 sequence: CAWRANNSPLHF. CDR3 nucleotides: TGTGCCTGGAGGGCCAATAATTCACCCCTCCACTTT.